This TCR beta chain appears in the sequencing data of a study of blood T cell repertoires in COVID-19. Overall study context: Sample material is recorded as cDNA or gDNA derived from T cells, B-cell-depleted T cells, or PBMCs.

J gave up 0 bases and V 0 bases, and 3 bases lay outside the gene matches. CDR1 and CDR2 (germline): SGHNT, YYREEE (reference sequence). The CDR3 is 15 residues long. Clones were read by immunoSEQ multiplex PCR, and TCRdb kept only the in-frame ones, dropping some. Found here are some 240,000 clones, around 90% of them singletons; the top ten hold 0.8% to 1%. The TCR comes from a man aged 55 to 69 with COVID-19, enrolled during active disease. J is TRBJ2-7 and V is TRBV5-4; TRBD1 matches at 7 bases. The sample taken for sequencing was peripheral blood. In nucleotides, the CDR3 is TGTGCCAGCAGCTTGGGGGGGACAGTCTCCTACGAGCAGTACTTC. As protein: CASSLGGTVSYEQYF.